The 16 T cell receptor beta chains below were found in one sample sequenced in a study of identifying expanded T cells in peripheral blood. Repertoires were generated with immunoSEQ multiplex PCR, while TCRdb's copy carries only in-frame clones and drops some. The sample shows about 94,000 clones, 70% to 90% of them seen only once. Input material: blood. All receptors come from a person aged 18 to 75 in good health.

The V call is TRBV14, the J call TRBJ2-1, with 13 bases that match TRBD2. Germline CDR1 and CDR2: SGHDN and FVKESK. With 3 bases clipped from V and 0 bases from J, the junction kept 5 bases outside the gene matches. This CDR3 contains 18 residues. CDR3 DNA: TGTGCCAGCAGCCATGGGACTAGCGGGGAGAGCTCCTACAATGAGCAGTTCTTC. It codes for CASSHGTSGESSYNEQFF.

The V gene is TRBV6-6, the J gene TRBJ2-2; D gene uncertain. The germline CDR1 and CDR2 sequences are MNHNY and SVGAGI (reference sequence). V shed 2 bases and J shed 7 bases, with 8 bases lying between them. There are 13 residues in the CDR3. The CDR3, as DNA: TGTGCCAGCAGTTACGATTTCTACGGGGAGCTGTTTTTT. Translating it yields CASSYDFYGELFF.

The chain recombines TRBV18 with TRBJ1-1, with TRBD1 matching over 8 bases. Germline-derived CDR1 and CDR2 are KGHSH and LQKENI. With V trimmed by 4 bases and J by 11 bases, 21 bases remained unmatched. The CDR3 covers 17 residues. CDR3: CASSRQGQGFIFIGAFF. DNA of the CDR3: TGTGCCAGCTCACGACAAGGACAGGGTTTTATCTTTATCGGGGCTTTCTTT.

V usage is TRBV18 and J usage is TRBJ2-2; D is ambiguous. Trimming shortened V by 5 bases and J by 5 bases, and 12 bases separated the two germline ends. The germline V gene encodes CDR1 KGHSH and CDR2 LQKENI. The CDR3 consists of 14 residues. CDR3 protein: CASSSSVGTGELFF. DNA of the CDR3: TGTGCCAGCTCATCCTCCGTGGGTACCGGGGAGCTGTTTTTT.

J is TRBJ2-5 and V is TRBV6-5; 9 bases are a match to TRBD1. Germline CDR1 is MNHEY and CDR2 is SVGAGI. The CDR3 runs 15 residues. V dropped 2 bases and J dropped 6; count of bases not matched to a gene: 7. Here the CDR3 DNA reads TGTGCCAGCAGTTACCTTACAGGGGGCGCAAAGACCCAGTACTTC. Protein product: CASSYLTGGAKTQYF.

CDR3 sequence: CASSLRTGAGGYTF. In DNA form, the CDR3 reads TGTGCCAGTAGCCTGAGGACAGGGGCCGGTGGCTACACCTTC. The V call is TRBV19, the J call TRBJ1-2; 9 bases agree with TRBD1. The CDR3 has 14 amino acids. The junction had 9 bases not matched to a gene; V was cut back by 6 bases and J by 7 bases. Looked up from germline, CDR1 is LNHDA and CDR2 is SQIVND (reference sequence).

The CDR3 coding sequence is TGTGCCTCCAAAGGCGGACGCGGGTACCTCCACTTT. Protein sequence: CASKGGRGYLHF. The genes are TRBV30 and TRBJ1-6; no clear D gene. The CDR3 is 12 residues long. V was trimmed by 7 bases and J by 15 bases, leaving 19 bases between them. Germline V gene lookup returns CDR1 GTSNPN and CDR2 SVGIG (reference sequence).

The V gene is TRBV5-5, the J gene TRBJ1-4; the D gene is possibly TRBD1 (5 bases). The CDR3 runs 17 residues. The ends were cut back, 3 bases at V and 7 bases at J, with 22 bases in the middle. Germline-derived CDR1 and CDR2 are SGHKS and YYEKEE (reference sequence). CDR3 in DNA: TGTGCCAGCAGCTCCACCCCCCTGAAAGGGGTAGTTGAAAAACTGTTTTTT. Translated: CASSSTPLKGVVEKLFF.

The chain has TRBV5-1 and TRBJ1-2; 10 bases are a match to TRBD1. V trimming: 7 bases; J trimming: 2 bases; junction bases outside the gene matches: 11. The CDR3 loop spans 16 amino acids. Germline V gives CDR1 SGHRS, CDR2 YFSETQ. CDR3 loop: CASSRGGQGLNYGYTF. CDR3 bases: TGCGCCAGCTCCCGGGGGGGACAGGGGCTAAACTATGGCTACACCTTC.

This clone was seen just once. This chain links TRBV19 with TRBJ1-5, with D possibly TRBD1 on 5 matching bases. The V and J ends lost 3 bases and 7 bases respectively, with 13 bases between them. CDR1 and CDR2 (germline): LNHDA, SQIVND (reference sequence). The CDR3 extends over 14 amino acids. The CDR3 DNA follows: TGTGCCAGTAGTATCGGGGCGGGAGGACAGCCCCAGCATTTT. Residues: CASSIGAGGQPQHF.

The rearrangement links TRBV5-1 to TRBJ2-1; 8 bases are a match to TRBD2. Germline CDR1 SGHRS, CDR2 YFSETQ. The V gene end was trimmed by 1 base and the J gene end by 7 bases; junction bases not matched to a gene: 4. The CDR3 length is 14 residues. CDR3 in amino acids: CASSLRGGLNEQFF. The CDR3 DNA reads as TGCGCCAGCAGCTTGCGGGGGGGCCTAAATGAGCAGTTCTTC. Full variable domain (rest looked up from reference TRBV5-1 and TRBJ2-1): KAGVTQTPRYLIKTRGQQVTLSCSPISGHRSVSWYQQTPGQGLQFLFEYFSETQRNKGNFPGRFSGRQFSNSRSEMNVSTLELGDSALYLCASSLRGGLNEQFFGPGTRLTVL.

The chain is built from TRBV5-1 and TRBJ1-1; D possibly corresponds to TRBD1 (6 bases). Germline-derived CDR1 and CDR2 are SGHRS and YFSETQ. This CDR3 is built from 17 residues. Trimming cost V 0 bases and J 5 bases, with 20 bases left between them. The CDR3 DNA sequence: TGCGCCAGCAGCTTGGCCAGGGGAAGCTTATCCCCAACTGAAGCTTTCTTT. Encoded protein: CASSLARGSLSPTEAFF.

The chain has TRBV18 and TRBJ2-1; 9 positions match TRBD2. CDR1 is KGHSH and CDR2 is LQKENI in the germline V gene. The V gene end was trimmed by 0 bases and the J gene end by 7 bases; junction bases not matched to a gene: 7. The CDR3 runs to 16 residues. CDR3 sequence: CASSPPGGGAKNEQFF. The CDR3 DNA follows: TGTGCCAGCTCACCACCGGGCGGGGGGGCCAAAAATGAGCAGTTCTTC.

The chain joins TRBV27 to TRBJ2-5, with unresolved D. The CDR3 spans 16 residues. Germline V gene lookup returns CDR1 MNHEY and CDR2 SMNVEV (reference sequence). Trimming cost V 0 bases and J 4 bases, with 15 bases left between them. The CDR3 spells CASSLSSYSSVETQYF. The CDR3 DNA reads TGTGCCAGCAGTTTATCGTCGTACTCCTCAGTAGAGACCCAGTACTTC.

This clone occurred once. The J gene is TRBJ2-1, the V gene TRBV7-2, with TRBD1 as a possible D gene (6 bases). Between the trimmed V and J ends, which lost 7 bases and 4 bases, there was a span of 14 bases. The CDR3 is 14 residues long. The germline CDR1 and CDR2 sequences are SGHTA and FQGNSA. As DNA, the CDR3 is TGTGCCAGCACCAGCCAGGGGCCATACAATGAGCAGTTCTTC. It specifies CASTSQGPYNEQFF.

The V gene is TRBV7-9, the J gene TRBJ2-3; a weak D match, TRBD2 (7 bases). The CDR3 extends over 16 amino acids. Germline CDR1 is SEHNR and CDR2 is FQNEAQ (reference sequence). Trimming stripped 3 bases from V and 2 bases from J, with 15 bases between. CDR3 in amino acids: CASSFPRGAATDTQYF. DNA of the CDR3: TGTGCCAGCAGCTTCCCCCGGGGGGCGGCCACAGATACGCAGTATTTT.